This TCR beta chain was recovered during a study of blood T cell repertoires in COVID-19 (dated by TCRdb to the early 2020s). Study-wide context: Samples covering the acute and convalescent phases of COVID-19 were provided by collaborators in the United States, Italy and Spain. The prospective study material was composed of cDNA or gDNA derived from T cells, B-cell-depleted T cells, or PBMCs. Deeply sampled blood TCRbeta repertoires from subjects exposed to, actively infected with, or recovered from COVID-19 were included in the dataset. The repertoires were made available in a free public database intended to serve as a resource for research on the immune response to SARS-CoV-2. The samples were drawn from two sources: the first 160 participants of the ongoing ImmuneRACE study, and fewer than 1,500 subjects contributed by 6 global collaborators. Nearly every sample came with metadata listing a de-identified subject ID, COVID-19 status, age in years and sex. Where available, HLA class I and class II types were obtained from metadata supplied by the sample provider rather than from assay-based typing.

As encoded in the germline V gene (reference sequence), CDR1 is LGHDT while CDR2 is YNNKEL. Trimmed from V: 6 bases; trimmed from J: 3 bases; junction bases lacking a gene match: 4. Including the terminal cysteine and phenylalanine, the CDR3 comprises 14 residues. The retained sequence is limited to the CDR3, 42 bases, with the frame set at the first base. The immunoSEQ Assay, a bias-controlled multiplex PCR, was used to amplify TCRbeta CDR3 regions from genomic DNA. As for the original processing: Within the assay, amplification of reference gene primers was used to estimate how many nucleated cells each sample contained. To quantify the absolute abundance of each unique TCRbeta CDR3 rearrangement, sequence reads were collapsed and filtered. For each sample, productive Simpson clonality was calculated as the square root of Simpson's diversity index across productive rearrangements. TCRdb took this table from immuneACCESS and kept in-frame rearrangements with V and J called. Such tables lack part of the clones; where checked against another copy, unresolved V genes explain under half of the gap, and the rest is unexplained. V, J and clone size derive from that table, while D and trimming were established from the DNA sequence. The sample yields about 140,000 clones; almost 85% were counted once. In total, the top ten clones hold 4.5% to 5.5% of the sample.

About this clone: Which antigen it targets is not known. No clone much larger than this one lies a single base away; base qualities are absent.

Participants in the prospective study were aged about 18 to 100 years, lived in about two dozen United States geographic areas, and enrolled through a virtual design. In the prospective study, participants were assigned to cohorts based on the clinical history participants reported in a screening survey and a study questionnaire. Each participant in the prospective study had whole blood, serum and a nasopharyngeal or oropharyngeal swab collected by mobile phlebotomists. Additional blood draws and questionnaires over an approximately 2-month period could optionally be provided by prospective study participants. Prospective study blood samples were shipped either frozen or at room temperature before DNA extraction. What the study reported, not specific to this receptor: How much clinical and demographic metadata was included differed by source and by participant, and the metadata was provided uncurated.

The chain was built from TRBV3-1 (or the pseudogene TRBV3-2) and TRBJ1-2, and TRBD1 matches 10 of the central bases. The sequenced sample was PBMCs or T cells enriched from blood (not recorded which). The receptor was isolated from a man aged 35 to 55 with acute COVID-19. The CDR3 region reads CASSPGTGDYGYTF. The base sequence is TGTGCCAGCAGTCCCGGGACAGGGGACTATGGCTACACCTTC.